This T cell receptor (beta chain) is from a study of T cells after yellow fever vaccination. Study observations and caveats: Reappearing after the booster were most of the clones from primary vaccination (less than 97% CD4, approximately 86% CD8).

TCRdb called the 5' RACE reads again in MiXCR, with one record for every CDR3 protein. The table includes more than 300,000 distinct CDR3 sequences, over 8.5% detected once. This clonotype has more than one count but fewer than ten. Antigen unknown. Per germline, CDR1 LGHNA and CDR2 YSLEER. The V and J ends lost 0 bases and 0 bases respectively, with 12 bases between them. CDR3 length: 16 residues. The genes are TRBV4-3 and TRBJ2-7, with D perhaps TRBD1 or TRBD2 (5 bases each). This sequence was found in a man in his late teens or twenties who received the YFV17D yellow fever vaccine. Sequenced material: CD4+ T cells sorted from PBMCs, taken 45 days after the yellow fever booster vaccination. CDR3 sequence: CASSQEGDQISYEQYV. The CDR3 nucleotides read TGCGCCAGCAGCCAAGAGGGGGACCAAATCTCCTACGAGCAGTACGTC.